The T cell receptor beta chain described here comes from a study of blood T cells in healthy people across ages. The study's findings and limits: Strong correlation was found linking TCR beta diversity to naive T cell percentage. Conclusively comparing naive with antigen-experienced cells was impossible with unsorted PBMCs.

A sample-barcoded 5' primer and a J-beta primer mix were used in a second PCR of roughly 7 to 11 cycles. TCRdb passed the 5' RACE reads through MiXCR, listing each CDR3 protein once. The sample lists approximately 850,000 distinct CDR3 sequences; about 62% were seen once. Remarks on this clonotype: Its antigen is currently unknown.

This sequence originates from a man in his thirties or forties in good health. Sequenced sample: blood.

CDR3 coding DNA: TGCAGTGCCTTTAGGACTAGCGGCTACAATGAGCAGTTCTTC. Translation gives CSAFRTSGYNEQFF. J is TRBJ2-1 and V is TRBV20-1, with 10 positions matching TRBD2. V lost 6 bases to trimming and J lost 3 bases; unmatched junction nucleotides: 5. Germline CDR1 and CDR2: DFQATT and SNEGSKA (reference sequence). The CDR3 spans 14 residues.